This T cell receptor (beta chain) comes out of a study of graft-versus-host responses after intestinal transplantation. In this sample, this clone turned up once. Antigen specificity is unknown. Germline V gene lookup returns CDR1 SEHNR and CDR2 FQNEAQ (reference sequence). CDR3 length: 12 residues. Data came from immunoSEQ multiplex PCR; TCRdb stores just in-frame clones and leaves some out. Among 90,000 to 120,000 clones listed, 80% to 90% were seen once. The sequencing used unstimulated CD4+ T cells sorted from spleen or lymph node cells, collected before transplant. The V call is TRBV7-9, the J call TRBJ2-5; the D gene is possibly TRBD1 (5 bases). TRBJ2-7 explains the end of the DNA better; the J call may be wrong. This receptor was identified in a human donor who was the organ donor for an intestinal transplant. CDR3 residues: CASSWQGYEQYF. In DNA, the CDR3 is TGTGCCAGCAGCTGGCAGGGTTACGAGCAGTACTTC.